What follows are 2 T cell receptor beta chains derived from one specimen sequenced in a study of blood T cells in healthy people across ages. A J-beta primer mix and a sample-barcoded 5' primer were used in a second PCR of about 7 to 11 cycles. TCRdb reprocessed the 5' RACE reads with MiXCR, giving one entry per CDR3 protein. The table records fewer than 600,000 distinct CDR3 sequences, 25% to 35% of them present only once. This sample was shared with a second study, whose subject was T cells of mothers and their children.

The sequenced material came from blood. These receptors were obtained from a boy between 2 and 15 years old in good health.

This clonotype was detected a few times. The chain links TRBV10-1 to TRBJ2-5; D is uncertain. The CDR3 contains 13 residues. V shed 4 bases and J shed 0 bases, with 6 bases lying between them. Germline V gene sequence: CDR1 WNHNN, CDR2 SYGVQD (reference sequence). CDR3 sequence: CASSAGHQETQYF. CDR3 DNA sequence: TGCGCCAGCAGTGCCGGGCACCAAGAGACCCAGTACTTC.

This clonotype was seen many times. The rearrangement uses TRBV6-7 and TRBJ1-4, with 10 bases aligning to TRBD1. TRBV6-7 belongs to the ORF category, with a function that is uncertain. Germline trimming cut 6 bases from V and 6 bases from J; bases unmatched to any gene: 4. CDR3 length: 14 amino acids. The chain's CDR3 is CASSPGTGDEKLFF. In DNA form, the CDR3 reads TGTGCCAGCAGCCCCGGGACAGGGGATGAAAAACTGTTTTTT.